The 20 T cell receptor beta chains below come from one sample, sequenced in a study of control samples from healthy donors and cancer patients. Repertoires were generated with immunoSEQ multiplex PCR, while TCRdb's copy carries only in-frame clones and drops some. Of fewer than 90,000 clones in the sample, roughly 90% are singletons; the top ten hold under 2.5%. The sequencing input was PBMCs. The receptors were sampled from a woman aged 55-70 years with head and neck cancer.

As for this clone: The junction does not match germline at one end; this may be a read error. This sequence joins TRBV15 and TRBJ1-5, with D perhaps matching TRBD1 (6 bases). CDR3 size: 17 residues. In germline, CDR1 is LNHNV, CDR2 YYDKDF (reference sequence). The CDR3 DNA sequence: TGTGCCGCCAGCAGAGCCGGACAGAGTTTTAGCAATCAGCCCCAGCATTTT. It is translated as CAASRAGQSFSNQPQHF.

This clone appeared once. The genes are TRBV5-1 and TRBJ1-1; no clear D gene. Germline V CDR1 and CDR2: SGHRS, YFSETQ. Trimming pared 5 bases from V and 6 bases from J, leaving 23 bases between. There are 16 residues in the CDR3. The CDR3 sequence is CASSLGSVRREAEAFF. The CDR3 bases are TGCGCCAGCAGTCTTGGTTCGGTGAGGAGGGAGGCTGAAGCTTTCTTT.

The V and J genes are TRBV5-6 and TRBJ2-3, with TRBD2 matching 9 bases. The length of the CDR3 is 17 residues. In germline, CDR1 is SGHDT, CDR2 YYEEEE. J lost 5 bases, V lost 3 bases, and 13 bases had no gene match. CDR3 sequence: CASSSPRGAGGVDTQYF. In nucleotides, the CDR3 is TGTGCCAGCAGCTCCCCCCGAGGAGCGGGAGGAGTAGATACGCAGTATTTT.

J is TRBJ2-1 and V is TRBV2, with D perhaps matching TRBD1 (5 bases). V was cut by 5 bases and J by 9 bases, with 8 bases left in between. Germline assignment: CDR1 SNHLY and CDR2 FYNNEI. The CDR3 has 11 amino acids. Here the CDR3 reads CASSSGAEQFF. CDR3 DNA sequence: TGTGCCAGCAGTTCTGGGGCTGAGCAGTTCTTC. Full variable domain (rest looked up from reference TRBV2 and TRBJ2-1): EPEVTQTPSHQVTQMGQEVILRCVPISNHLYFYWYRQILGQKVEFLVSFYNNEISEKSEIFDDQFSVERPDGSNFTLKIRSTKLEDSAMYFCASSSGAEQFFGPGTRLTVL.

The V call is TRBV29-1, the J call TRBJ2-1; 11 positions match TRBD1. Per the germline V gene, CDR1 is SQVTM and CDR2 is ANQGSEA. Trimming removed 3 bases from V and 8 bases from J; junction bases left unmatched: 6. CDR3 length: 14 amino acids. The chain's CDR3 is CSVEMDRGRDEQFF. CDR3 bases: TGCAGCGTTGAGATGGACAGGGGGCGGGATGAGCAGTTCTTC.

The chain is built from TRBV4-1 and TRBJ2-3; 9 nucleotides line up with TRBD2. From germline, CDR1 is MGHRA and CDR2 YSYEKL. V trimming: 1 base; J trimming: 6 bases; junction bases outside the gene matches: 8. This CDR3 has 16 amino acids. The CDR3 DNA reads TGCGCCAGCAGCCAAGGGACTAGCGCCTTCTCGGATACGCAGTATTTT. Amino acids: CASSQGTSAFSDTQYF.

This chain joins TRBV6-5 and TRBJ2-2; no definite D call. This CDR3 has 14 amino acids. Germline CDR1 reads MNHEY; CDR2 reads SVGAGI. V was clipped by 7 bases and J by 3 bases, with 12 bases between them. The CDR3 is CASTSVFDTGELFF. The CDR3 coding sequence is TGTGCCAGCACGAGTGTTTTCGACACCGGGGAGCTGTTTTTT.

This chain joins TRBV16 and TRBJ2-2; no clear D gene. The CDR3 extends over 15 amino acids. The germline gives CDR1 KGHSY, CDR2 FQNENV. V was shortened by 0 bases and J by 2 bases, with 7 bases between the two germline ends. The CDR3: CASSQSNSNTGELFF. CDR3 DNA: TGTGCCAGCAGCCAATCGAACAGCAACACCGGGGAGCTGTTTTTT.

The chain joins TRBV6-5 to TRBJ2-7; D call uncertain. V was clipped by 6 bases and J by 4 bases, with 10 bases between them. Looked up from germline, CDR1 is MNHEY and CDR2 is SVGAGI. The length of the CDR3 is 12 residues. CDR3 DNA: TGTGCCAGCAGCCCACTCCCATACGAGCAGTACTTC. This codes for CASSPLPYEQYF.

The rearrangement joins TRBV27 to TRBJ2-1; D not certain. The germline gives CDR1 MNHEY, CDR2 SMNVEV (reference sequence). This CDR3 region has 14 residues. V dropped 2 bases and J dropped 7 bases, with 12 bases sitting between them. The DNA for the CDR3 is TGTGCCAGCAGTTTAGTTAACCCCCGAAATGAGCAGTTCTTC. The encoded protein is CASSLVNPRNEQFF.

The CDR3 loop is CASRRQGRNIQYF. CDR3 DNA sequence: TGTGCCAGCCGCCGACAGGGAAGAAACATTCAGTACTTC. J is TRBJ2-4 and V is TRBV6-5; 7 positions match TRBD1. With 8 bases clipped from V and 6 bases from J, the junction kept 7 bases outside the gene matches. Germline CDR1 reads MNHEY; CDR2 reads SVGAGI. There are 13 residues in the CDR3.

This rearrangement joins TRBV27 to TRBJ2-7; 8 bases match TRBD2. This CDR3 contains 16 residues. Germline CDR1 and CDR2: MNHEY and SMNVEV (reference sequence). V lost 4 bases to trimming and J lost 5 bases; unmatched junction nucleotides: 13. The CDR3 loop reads CASSSSTGLAGDEQYF. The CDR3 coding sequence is TGTGCCAGCAGTTCCTCCACCGGACTAGCTGGCGACGAGCAGTACTTC.

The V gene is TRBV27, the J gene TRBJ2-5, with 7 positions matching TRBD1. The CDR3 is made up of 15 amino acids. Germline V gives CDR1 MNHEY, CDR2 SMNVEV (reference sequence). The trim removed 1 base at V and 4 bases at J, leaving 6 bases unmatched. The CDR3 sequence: CASSLFEGARETQYF. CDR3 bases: TGTGCCAGCAGTTTATTTGAGGGGGCGAGAGAGACCCAGTACTTC.

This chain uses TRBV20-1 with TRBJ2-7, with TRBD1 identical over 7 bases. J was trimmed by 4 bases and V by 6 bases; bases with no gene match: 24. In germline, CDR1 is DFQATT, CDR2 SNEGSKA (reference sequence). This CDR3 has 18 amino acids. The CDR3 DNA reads TGCAGTGCGAGTACAGGGACAGCCAAAGGACCCTCCCTTTACGAGCAGTACTTC. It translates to CSASTGTAKGPSLYEQYF.

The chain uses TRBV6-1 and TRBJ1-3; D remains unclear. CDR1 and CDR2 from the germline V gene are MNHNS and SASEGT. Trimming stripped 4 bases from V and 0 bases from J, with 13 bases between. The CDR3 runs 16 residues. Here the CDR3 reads CASSAIEESSGNTIYF. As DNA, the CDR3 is TGTGCCAGCAGTGCTATCGAAGAAAGCTCTGGAAACACCATATATTTT.

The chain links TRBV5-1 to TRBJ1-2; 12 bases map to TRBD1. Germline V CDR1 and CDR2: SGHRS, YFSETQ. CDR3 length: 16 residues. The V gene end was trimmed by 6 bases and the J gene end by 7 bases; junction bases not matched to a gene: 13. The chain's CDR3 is CASNKFTGTGGGGYTF. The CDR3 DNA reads TGCGCCAGCAACAAATTCACCGGGACAGGGGGCGGTGGCTACACCTTC.

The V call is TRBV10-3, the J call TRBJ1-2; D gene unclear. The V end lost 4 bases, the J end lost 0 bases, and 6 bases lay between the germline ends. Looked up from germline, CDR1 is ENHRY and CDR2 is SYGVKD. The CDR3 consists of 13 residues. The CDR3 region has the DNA TGTGCCATCAGTGTGGAGGCTAACTATGGCTACACCTTC. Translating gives CAISVEANYGYTF.

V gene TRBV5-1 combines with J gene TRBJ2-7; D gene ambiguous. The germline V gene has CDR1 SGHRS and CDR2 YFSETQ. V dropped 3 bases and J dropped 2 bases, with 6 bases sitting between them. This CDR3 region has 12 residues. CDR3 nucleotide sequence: TGCGCCAGCAGCTCCTACGCCTACGAGCAGTACTTC. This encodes CASSSYAYEQYF.

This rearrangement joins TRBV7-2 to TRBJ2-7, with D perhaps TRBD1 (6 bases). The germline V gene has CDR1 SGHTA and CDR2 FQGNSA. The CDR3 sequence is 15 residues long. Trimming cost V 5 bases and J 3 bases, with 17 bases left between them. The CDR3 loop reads CASSTGQADYYEQYF. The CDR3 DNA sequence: TGTGCCAGCAGCACGGGACAAGCAGATTACTACGAGCAGTACTTC.

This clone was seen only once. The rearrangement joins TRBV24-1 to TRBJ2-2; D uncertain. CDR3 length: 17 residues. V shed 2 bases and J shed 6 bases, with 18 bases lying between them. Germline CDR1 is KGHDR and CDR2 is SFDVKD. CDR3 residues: CATSDSSSQAPAGELFF. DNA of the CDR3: TGTGCCACCAGTGATTCCTCCTCCCAAGCGCCGGCCGGGGAGCTGTTTTTT.